The T cell receptor beta chain under discussion was sequenced for a study of blood T cell repertoires in COVID-19. In the study overall: T cells, B-cell-depleted T cells, or PBMCs provided the cDNA or gDNA that served as material.

Assay: immunoSEQ multiplex PCR; the TCRdb copy retains only in-frame clones and omits some. The table lists about 120,000 clones, 88% of them singletons, with 10% in the top ten. Germline loops: CDR1 MNHEY, CDR2 SVGAGI. Losses at the gene ends were 7 bases for V and 3 bases for J; bases not matched to a gene: 7. The CDR3 is 14 residues long. The origin of this receptor is a man in his forties or fifties with acute or convalescent COVID-19. Sequencing used peripheral blood. The chain links TRBV6-5 to TRBJ1-1; 8 positions agree with TRBD1. The CDR3 DNA reads TGTGCCAGCACTTTCCAGGGGGCGGACACTGAAGCTTTCTTT. This sequence encodes CASTFQGADTEAFF.